This T cell receptor (beta chain) is drawn from a study of T cell repertoires in cytomegalovirus infection. Per germline, CDR1 SGHTA and CDR2 FQGNSA. The CDR3 consists of 12 residues. With 0 bases removed from V and 7 bases from J, the gap between germline ends came to 7 bases. One entry per CDR3 protein, called by TCRdb with MiXCR from the reads. The sample lists hundreds of thousands of distinct CDR3 sequences, approximately 34% occurring once. The table lists this clonotype with many counts. Material: PBMCs. The clonotype was recovered from a human donor in good health (CMV status not recorded). Some clones in this sample may be carry-over from other donors' samples. J is TRBJ2-7 and V is TRBV7-2; no reliable D call. CDR3 amino acids: CASSLAVREQYF. In nucleotides, the CDR3 is TGTGCCAGCAGCTTAGCGGTCAGGGAGCAGTACTTC.